The sample holds a few counts of the clone carrying this T cell receptor (beta chain). The data are from a study of T cells in localized non-small cell lung cancer. Generated by immunoSEQ multiplex PCR, the TCRdb table keeps only in-frame clones and is missing some. The sample consists of over 20,000 clones, roughly four fifths of them appearing once. The CDR3 length is 15 residues. CDR1 is MDHEN and CDR2 is SYDVKM in the germline V gene. Trimming took 8 bases from V and 4 from J, leaving 17 bases between them. This receptor was obtained from a man between 40 and 75 years old with stage II lung adenocarcinoma. The chain couples TRBV28 to TRBJ2-2; unclear D gene. Here the sequenced sample was PBMCs, taken before any cancer treatment. The CDR3 DNA reads TGTGCCAGCTGCCAGATCTCCGTCGGCACCGGGGAGCTGTTTTTT. Translating it yields CASCQISVGTGELFF.